Presented here are 27 T cell receptor beta chains from one specimen sequenced in a study of CD8 T cells in ankylosing spondylitis. Each CDR3 protein gets one entry after TCRdb re-called the 5' RACE reads with MiXCR. The sample contains about 200,000 distinct CDR3 sequences, 9.5% to 15% of which appear only once. The specimen was blood, either unsorted or a sorted T cell fraction (not recorded which). These TCRs come from a male donor with ankylosing spondylitis or in good health (not recorded which).

A single count supports this clonotype. The rearrangement links TRBV2 to TRBJ2-3; 7 bases are shared with TRBD2. Looked up from germline, CDR1 is SNHLY and CDR2 is FYNNEI. This CDR3 spans 17 amino acids. The J segment lost 2 bases and the V segment lost 4 bases, leaving 12 bases of the junction unmatched. This CDR3 reads CASSVHGASGLTDTQYF. The CDR3 region has the DNA TGTGCCAGCAGTGTCCATGGGGCTAGCGGTCTCACAGATACGCAGTATTTT.

This clonotype was detected a few times. V and J are TRBV20-1 and TRBJ2-3, with TRBD2 matching over 7 bases. With V trimmed by 5 bases and J by 4 bases, 12 bases remained unmatched. In germline, CDR1 is DFQATT, CDR2 SNEGSKA (reference sequence). The CDR3 contains 15 residues. In nucleotides, the CDR3 is TGCAGTGCTGGACACCGGGACTACCTCTCAGATACGCAGTATTTT. Amino acid sequence: CSAGHRDYLSDTQYF.

This clonotype was detected many times. This chain uses TRBV5-1 with TRBJ1-5; TRBD1 is a possible D gene (6 bases). This CDR3 spans 13 amino acids. Germline values: CDR1 SGHRS, CDR2 YFSETQ. V lost 0 bases and J 5 bases, leaving 6 bases between the germline ends. CDR3 region: CASSLAGDQPQHF. CDR3 nucleotide sequence: TGCGCCAGCAGCTTGGCAGGGGATCAGCCCCAGCATTTT.

This clonotype was found a few times. The chain carries TRBV3-1 and TRBJ2-1; 8 bases map to TRBD2. The CDR3 sequence is 17 residues long. From germline, CDR1 is LGHDT and CDR2 YNNKEL (reference sequence). Trimming at V came to 0 bases and at J to 0 bases, leaving 4 bases not matched to a gene. DNA of the CDR3: TGTGCCAGCAGCCAAGATACTAGCGGAAGCTCCTACAATGAGCAGTTCTTC. This gives the protein CASSQDTSGSSYNEQFF.

This rearrangement joins TRBV4-2 to TRBJ2-3; D not resolved. V shed 3 bases and J shed 3 bases, with 13 bases lying between them. Per the germline V gene, CDR1 is LGHNA and CDR2 is YNFKEQ. The CDR3 length is 15 residues. CDR3 protein: CASSHSRVRTDTQYF. In DNA, the CDR3 is TGTGCCAGCAGCCATTCAAGGGTCCGTACAGATACGCAGTATTTT.

The chain combines TRBV19 with TRBJ2-7, with TRBD2 matching 8 bases. Losses at the gene ends were 3 bases for V and 3 bases for J; bases not matched to a gene: 4. Germline V CDR1 and CDR2: LNHDA, SQIVND (reference sequence). The CDR3 totals 14 residues. CDR3 residues: CASSIGREVYEQYF. CDR3 coding DNA: TGTGCCAGTAGTATCGGGCGGGAGGTCTACGAGCAGTACTTC.

The chain employs TRBV30 and TRBJ2-3; no definite D call. V gave up 4 bases and J gave up 1 base, with 6 bases separating them. This CDR3 region has 12 residues. Germline V lookup: CDR1 GTSNPN, CDR2 SVGIG (reference sequence). CDR3 DNA sequence: TGTGCCTGGAACTGGGGCACAGATACGCAGTATTTT. Translated: CAWNWGTDTQYF.

This clonotype has a handful of counts. This chain connects TRBV4-1 to TRBJ2-2; perhaps TRBD2 as D (6 bases). The CDR3 extends over 14 amino acids. Germline V CDR1 and CDR2: MGHRA, YSYEKL. Trimming removed 0 bases at V and 7 bases at J, with 9 bases between. As DNA, the CDR3 is TGCGCCAGCAGCCAAGAAACTAGCATCGGGGAGCTGTTTTTT. Encoded protein: CASSQETSIGELFF.

The rearrangement links TRBV12-3 or TRBV12-4 to TRBJ1-1, with a tentative D call TRBD1 (5 bases). This CDR3 has 11 residues. Written as DNA, the CDR3 is TGTGGGGTGGGGGGGAGGACTGAAGCTTTCTTT. Protein: CGVGGRTEAFF.

In this sample, this clonotype turned up a few times. The rearrangement links TRBV20-1 to TRBJ2-1; D is perhaps TRBD1 or TRBD2 (6 bases each). With 3 bases removed from V and 4 bases from J, the gap between germline ends came to 13 bases. Per the germline V gene, CDR1 is DFQATT and CDR2 is SNEGSKA (reference sequence). This CDR3 contains 14 residues. CDR3 DNA sequence: TGCAGTGCTAGTAGGGGGGAGTGGTACAATGAGCAGTTCTTC. This gives the protein CSASRGEWYNEQFF.

The rearrangement joins TRBV11-2 to TRBJ2-3, with 10 bases aligning to TRBD2. From germline, CDR1 is SGHAT and CDR2 FQNNGV. This CDR3 is built from 16 residues. J gave up 7 bases and V 1 base, and 8 bases lay outside the gene matches. CDR3 loop: CASSLGPSGGPNTQYF. The CDR3 coding sequence is TGTGCCAGCAGCTTAGGGCCTAGCGGGGGCCCGAATACGCAGTATTTT.

This clonotype showed up many times. V usage is TRBV12-3 or TRBV12-4 and J usage is TRBJ2-1; 9 nucleotides align to TRBD1. This CDR3 region has 13 residues. The ends lost 6 bases at V and 7 bases at J; junction bases unmatched: 4. The CDR3 sequence: CASSPGTGNEQFF. The DNA of the CDR3 is TGTGCCAGCAGCCCCGGGACAGGGAATGAGCAGTTCTTC.

This clonotype was recorded at least ten times. The CDR3 protein is CSVEDLEGSTEQFF. In nucleotides, the CDR3 is TGCAGCGTTGAAGATCTTGAGGGTAGCACTGAGCAGTTCTTC. This sequence joins TRBV29-1 and TRBJ2-1; TRBD2 might be the D (5 bases). Germline V gene sequence: CDR1 SQVTM, CDR2 ANQGSEA. The CDR3 has 14 residues. The V and J ends lost 0 bases and 9 bases respectively, with 15 bases between them.

The chain couples TRBV25-1 to TRBJ2-5, with unresolved D. Trimming cost V 1 base and J 5 bases, with 8 bases left between them. Germline CDR1 and CDR2: MGHDK and SYGVNS. There are 13 residues in the CDR3. CDR3 sequence: CASSESRSETQYF. CDR3 nucleotide sequence: TGTGCCAGCAGTGAATCGCGCAGCGAGACCCAGTACTTC. The full variable domain, with the rest looked up from reference TRBV25-1 and TRBJ2-5, is EADIYQTPRYLVIGTGKKITLECSQTMGHDKMYWYQQDPGMELHLIHYSYGVNSTEKGDLSSESTVSRIRTEHFPLTLESARPSHTSQYLCASSESRSETQYFGPGTRLLVL.

The gene calls are TRBV5-1 and TRBJ2-5, with 10 bases lining up with TRBD2. J gave up 5 bases and V 0 bases, and 13 bases lay outside the gene matches. From germline, CDR1 is SGHRS and CDR2 YFSETQ. The CDR3 is made up of 18 amino acids. The CDR3 is CASSLGLLAGPTGETQYF. The CDR3 DNA reads as TGCGCCAGCAGCTTGGGTTTACTAGCGGGGCCCACGGGGGAGACCCAGTACTTC.

J is TRBJ2-7 and V is TRBV12-3 or TRBV12-4; TRBD1 is a possible D gene (5 bases). This CDR3 has 14 amino acids. Trimming left V 4 bases short and J 2 bases short, with 12 bases between. The CDR3 sequence: CASSYATATYEQYF. The CDR3 nucleotides are TGTGCCAGCAGTTACGCGACAGCCACCTACGAGCAGTACTTC.

The chain links TRBV25-1 to TRBJ2-1; D remains ambiguous. Germline V gene data show CDR1 as MGHDK and CDR2 as SYGVNS. This CDR3 is 13 amino acids long. Between the trimmed V and J ends, which lost 1 base and 4 bases, there was a span of 5 bases. The CDR3 reads CASSESVYNEQFF. CDR3 sequence (DNA): TGTGCCAGCAGTGAATCTGTATACAATGAGCAGTTCTTC. Together with reference TRBV25-1 and TRBJ2-1, the CDR3 gives the full variable domain: EADIYQTPRYLVIGTGKKITLECSQTMGHDKMYWYQQDPGMELHLIHYSYGVNSTEKGDLSSESTVSRIRTEHFPLTLESARPSHTSQYLCASSESVYNEQFFGPGTRLTVL.

The V gene is TRBV27, the J gene TRBJ2-7, with 9 nucleotides matching TRBD2. Germline V gene lookup returns CDR1 MNHEY and CDR2 SMNVEV (reference sequence). J gave up 1 base and V 4 bases, and 5 bases lay outside the gene matches. This CDR3 spans 15 amino acids. Here the CDR3 DNA reads TGTGCCAGCAGTTGGACTAGCGATGCTTCCTACGAGCAGTACTTC. It specifies CASSWTSDASYEQYF.

In this sample, this clonotype turned up a few times. This rearrangement joins TRBV27 to TRBJ2-7, with 11 bases lining up with TRBD2. The germline V gene encodes CDR1 MNHEY and CDR2 SMNVEV (reference sequence). The CDR3 contains 16 residues. J was trimmed by 5 bases and V by 3 bases; bases with no gene match: 9. CDR3 nucleotide sequence: TGTGCCAGCAGTTTGTCACCTAGCGGGAGGATCGACGAGCAGTACTTC. Its translation: CASSLSPSGRIDEQYF.

This clonotype was detected only a few times. J is TRBJ2-3 and V is TRBV6-1, with a weak D call TRBD2 (5 bases). Germline CDR1 reads MNHNS; CDR2 reads SASEGT. With 3 bases removed from V and 4 bases from J, the gap between germline ends came to 14 bases. The CDR3 loop spans 15 amino acids. In DNA, the CDR3 is TGTGCCAGCAGTGAGCCGAGAGGGAGACCAGATACGCAGTATTTT. Translation gives CASSEPRGRPDTQYF.

The rearrangement links TRBV12-3 or TRBV12-4 to TRBJ2-2, with D unclear. The CDR3 contains 14 residues. V lost 5 bases and J lost 2, with 9 bases in between. CDR3 coding DNA: TGTGCCAGCAGTCGGGTGCTTAACACCGGGGAGCTGTTTTTT. This gives the protein CASSRVLNTGELFF.

The CDR3 DNA is TGTGCCAGCAGCCAAGTGGACGGGAGGGCCCCGGAGACAGATACGCAGTATTTT. This codes for CASSQVDGRAPETDTQYF. V and J are TRBV3-1 and TRBJ2-3; 8 bases map to TRBD2. This CDR3 has 18 amino acids. CDR1 LGHDT and CDR2 YNNKEL come from the germline V gene (reference sequence). Trimming removed 1 base from V and 3 bases from J; junction bases left unmatched: 12.

This clonotype was counted only a few times. The chain joins TRBV6-1 to TRBJ2-2; D is possibly TRBD1 (6 bases). The V end was cut by 6 bases, the J end by 2 bases, with 16 bases between. The CDR3 is 16 amino acids. Germline V gene lookup returns CDR1 MNHNS and CDR2 SASEGT. The CDR3 DNA sequence: TGTGCCAGCAGCCCGAAGGGACACCTAAACACCGGGGAGCTGTTTTTT. It yields the protein CASSPKGHLNTGELFF.

Only a few counts were recorded for this clonotype. The chain links TRBV27 to TRBJ1-1; TRBD1 aligns across 8 bases. Trimming took 10 bases from V and 5 from J; bases not matched to a gene: 12. The CDR3 loop spans 14 amino acids. Germline-derived CDR1 and CDR2 are MNHEY and SMNVEV (reference sequence). CDR3 bases: TGTGCCACCTCCCTCGACAGGGGAAGAACTGAAGCTTTCTTT. It encodes CATSLDRGRTEAFF.

The rearrangement joins TRBV4-1 to TRBJ2-7; 8 nucleotides agree with TRBD2. Looked up from germline, CDR1 is MGHRA and CDR2 is YSYEKL. The CDR3 extends over 17 amino acids. The J segment lost 0 bases and the V segment lost 0 bases, leaving 7 bases of the junction unmatched. CDR3 loop: CASSQDGGGLLSYEQYF. In nucleotides, the CDR3 is TGCGCCAGCAGCCAAGACGGGGGGGGGCTCCTCTCCTACGAGCAGTACTTC.

The chain links TRBV9 to TRBJ2-7, with a possible D match to TRBD2 (6 bases). CDR1 and CDR2 from the germline V gene are SGDLS and YYNGEE. The CDR3 is 14 amino acids. V lost 0 bases, J lost 6 bases, and 13 bases lay in between. This CDR3 reads CASSVGLGELEQYF. For the CDR3, the DNA is TGTGCCAGCAGCGTAGGACTAGGGGAACTCGAGCAGTACTTC.

The chain couples TRBV27 to TRBJ2-1; 8 bases line up with TRBD2. The V gene's germline CDR1 is MNHEY and CDR2 SMNVEV (reference sequence). V lost 10 bases, J lost 0 bases, and 8 bases stayed unmatched. The CDR3 spans 15 residues. In DNA form, the CDR3 reads TGTGCCACGGGGGATCGGGAGGGCTCCTACAATGAGCAGTTCTTC. Translated: CATGDREGSYNEQFF.